This T cell receptor beta chain comes out of a study of T-cell reconstitution after alpha-beta-depleted transplantation in children. Ten or more counts support this clonotype. Unique molecular identifiers were incorporated into the prepared TCRbeta library. TCRdb reprocessed the PCR reads with MiXCR, giving one entry per CDR3 protein. The table has over 70,000 distinct CDR3 sequences, 10% to 15% seen once. This CDR3 region has 12 residues. Germline CDR1 reads DFQATT; CDR2 reads SNEGSKA (reference sequence). Trimming cost V 6 bases and J 5 bases, with 13 bases left between them. The sequence derives from a human donor who donated a stem cell graft to a child with inherited bone marrow failure. The chain has TRBV20-1 and TRBJ2-5, with D tentatively TRBD2 (5 bases). The sample here was PBMCs from the stem cell graft donor, taken from the stem cell graft. The CDR3 protein is CSARVGRETQYF. The CDR3 coding sequence is TGCAGTGCGCGGGTGGGCAGGGAGACCCAGTACTTC.